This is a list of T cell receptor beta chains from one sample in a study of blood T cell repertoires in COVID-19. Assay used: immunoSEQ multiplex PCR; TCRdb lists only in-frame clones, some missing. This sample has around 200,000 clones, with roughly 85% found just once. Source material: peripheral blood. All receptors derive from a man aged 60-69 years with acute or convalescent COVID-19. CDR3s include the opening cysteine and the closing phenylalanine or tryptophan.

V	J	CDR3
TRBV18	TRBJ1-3	CASSPLGQGISGNTIYF
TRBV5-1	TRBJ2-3	CASTEGSGTDTQYF
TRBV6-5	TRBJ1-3	CASRKPGQSGNTIYF
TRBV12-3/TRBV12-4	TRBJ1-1	CASQLGYTEAFF
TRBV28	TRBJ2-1	CASSPPGTHINEQFF
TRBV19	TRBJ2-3	CASSQRQGTDTQYF
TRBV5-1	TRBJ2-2	CASREDSGNTGELFF
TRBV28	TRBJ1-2	CASSPEGFYGYTF
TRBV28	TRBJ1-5	CASSRPTGSGQPQHF
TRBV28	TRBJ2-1	CASSLRTSGSEQFF
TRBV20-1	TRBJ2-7	CSAQPEYEQYF
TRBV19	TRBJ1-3	CASSISDSSGNTIYF
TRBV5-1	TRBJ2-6	CASSPVGLAGLSGANVLTF
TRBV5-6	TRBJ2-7	CASSWTGWEQYF
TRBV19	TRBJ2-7	CASSIALREYEQYF
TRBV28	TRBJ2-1	CASSPASVAGDNEQFF
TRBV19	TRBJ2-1	CASRGLTSASYNEQFF
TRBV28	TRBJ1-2	CASSSPGRAGYTF
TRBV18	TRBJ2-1	CASSPRTGDYNEQFF
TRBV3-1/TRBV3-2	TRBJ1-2	CASSPGTGGASGYTF
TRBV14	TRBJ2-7	CASSKTTLFSYEQYF
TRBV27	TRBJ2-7	CASPSDLFSYEQYF
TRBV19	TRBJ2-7	CASSPPGQGSHEQYF
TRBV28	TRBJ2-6	CASSLRRVGSGANVLTF
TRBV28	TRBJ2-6	CASSLWGGSGANVLTF
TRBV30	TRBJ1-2	CAWSPAGTGDGYTF
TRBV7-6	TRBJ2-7	CASSLETSGRATYEQYF